This T cell receptor (beta chain) appears in the sequencing data of a study of blood T cell repertoires in COVID-19. Looking at the study overall: Specimens from acute and convalescent COVID-19 originated in the United States, Italy and Spain. The cDNA or gDNA used as material had been derived from T cells, B-cell-depleted T cells, or PBMCs.

Original methodology: Amplification with reference gene primers provided the estimates of nucleated cell counts. Here immunoSEQ multiplex PCR was the method, and the copy in TCRdb shows in-frame clones only, minus some. The DNA was the basis for D and trimming; V, J and clone size are from that table. The repertoire holds about 270,000 clones, with 80% to 85% as singletons. CDR3 length equals 13 residues. J was trimmed by 8 bases and V by 7 bases; bases with no gene match: 7. Germline-derived CDR1 and CDR2 are LGHDT and YNNKEL (reference sequence). This chain joins TRBV3-1 (or the pseudogene TRBV3-2) and TRBJ1-4; 7 nucleotides agree with TRBD1. The TCR originated in a woman aged 60-70 years with active or convalescent COVID-19. The sequenced material came from peripheral blood. The CDR3 sequence is CASKGGGGEKLFF. Here the CDR3 DNA reads TGTGCCAGCAAAGGGGGCGGAGGCGAAAAACTGTTTTTT.